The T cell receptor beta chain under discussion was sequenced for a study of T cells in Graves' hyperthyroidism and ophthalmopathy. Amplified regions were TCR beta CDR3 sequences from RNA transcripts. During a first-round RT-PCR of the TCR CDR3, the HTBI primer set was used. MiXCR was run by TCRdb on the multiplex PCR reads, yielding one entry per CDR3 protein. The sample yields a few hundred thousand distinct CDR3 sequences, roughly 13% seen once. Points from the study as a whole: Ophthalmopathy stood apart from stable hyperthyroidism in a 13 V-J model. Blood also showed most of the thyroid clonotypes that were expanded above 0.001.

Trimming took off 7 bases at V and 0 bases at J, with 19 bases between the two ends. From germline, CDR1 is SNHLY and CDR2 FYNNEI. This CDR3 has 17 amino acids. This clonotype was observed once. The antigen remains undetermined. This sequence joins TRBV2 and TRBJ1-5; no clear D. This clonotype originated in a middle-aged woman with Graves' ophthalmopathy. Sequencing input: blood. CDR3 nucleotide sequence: TGTGCCAGCACGAGGGCACCCGTGGAAGGTAGCAATCAGCCCCAGCATTTT. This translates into CASTRAPVEGSNQPQHF.